Listed here are 30 T cell receptor beta chains from one sample, sequenced in a study of T cell repertoires in cytomegalovirus infection. Each CDR3 protein is one row after TCRdb ran MiXCR on the reads. This sample has just under 550,000 distinct CDR3 sequences; 26% occur once, and the top ten carry around 13%. Specimen: PBMCs. The receptors stem from a human donor in good health (CMV status not recorded). Some clones in this sample may be carry-over from other donors' samples.

This clonotype has a single count. The chain recombines TRBV4-1 with TRBJ1-1; D gene ambiguous. The CDR3 runs 13 residues. V lost 1 base, J lost 5 bases, and 8 bases lay in between. CDR1 and CDR2 (germline): MGHRA, YSYEKL. As DNA, the CDR3 is TGCGCCAGCAGCCAAGGGGTTGTGACTGAAGCTTTCTTT. This sequence encodes CASSQGVVTEAFF.

The chain is built from TRBV6-2 or TRBV6-3 and TRBJ1-2, with 7 bases fitting TRBD1. V was pared by 4 bases and J by 7 bases, with 12 bases of the junction left unmatched. There are 15 residues in the CDR3. Germline V CDR1 and CDR2: MNHEY, SVGEGT. The DNA of the CDR3 is TGTGCCAGCAGTTTGACAGGGATCGGTCCGCGTGGCTACACCTTC. Its translation is CASSLTGIGPRGYTF.

This chain connects TRBV12-5 to TRBJ2-3; 12 bases fit TRBD2. Trimming at V came to 5 bases and at J to 4 bases, leaving 4 bases not matched to a gene. The V gene's germline CDR1 is LGHNT and CDR2 FRNRAP. This CDR3 has 15 residues. This CDR3 is CASGRLAGGADTQYF. CDR3 DNA sequence: TGTGCTAGTGGTCGTCTAGCGGGAGGGGCAGATACGCAGTATTTT. Variable domain in full (rest from reference TRBV12-5 and TRBJ2-3): DARVTQTPRHKVTEMGQEVTMRCQPILGHNTVFWYRQTMMQGLELLAYFRNRAPLDDSGMPKDRFSAEMPDATLATLKIQPSEPRDSAVYFCASGRLAGGADTQYFGPGTRLTVL.

This clonotype was seen more than once but under ten times. This chain uses TRBV7-2 with TRBJ2-3, with 11 nucleotides matching TRBD2. Unmatched junction bases numbered 10, after V lost 6 bases and J lost 5 bases. The CDR3 is made up of 16 amino acids. Germline lookup yields CDR1 SGHTA and CDR2 FQGNSA. CDR3 sequence: CASRQTSGGDRDTQYF. The CDR3 nucleotides read TGTGCCAGCAGGCAAACTAGCGGGGGCGACCGAGATACGCAGTATTTT.

A few counts support this clonotype. V and J are TRBV28 and TRBJ2-5, with a weak D call TRBD1 (6 bases). Germline V gives CDR1 MDHEN, CDR2 SYDVKM. This CDR3 contains 14 residues. V gave up 2 bases and J gave up 5 bases, with 12 bases separating them. CDR3 sequence: CASSLPGAQETQYF. CDR3 nucleotide sequence: TGTGCCAGCAGTTTACCAGGGGCCCAGGAGACCCAGTACTTC.

The V and J genes are TRBV28 and TRBJ1-3, with 7 bases fitting TRBD1. Germline CDR1 MDHEN, CDR2 SYDVKM. Trimming removed 1 base from V and 0 bases from J; junction bases left unmatched: 3. CDR3 length equals 16 residues. CDR3 coding DNA: TGTGCCAGCAGTTTATTTGGGGACAGCTCTGGAAACACCATATATTTT. Its protein product is CASSLFGDSSGNTIYF. Complete variable domain (other parts from reference TRBV28 and TRBJ1-3): DVKVTQSSRYLVKRTGEKVFLECVQDMDHENMFWYRQDPGLGLRLIYFSYDVKMKEKGDIPEGYSVSREKKERFSLILESASTNQTSMYLCASSLFGDSSGNTIYFGEGSWLTVV.

This rearrangement joins TRBV11-3 to TRBJ2-7; D not resolved. This CDR3 is 13 amino acids long. V was clipped by 0 bases and J by 9 bases, with 12 bases between them. Germline CDR1 SGHNT, CDR2 YENEEA. CDR3 amino acids: CASSLDGRTGQYF. DNA for the CDR3: TGTGCCAGCAGCTTAGATGGCCGTACGGGGCAGTACTTC.

The V call is TRBV7-2, the J call TRBJ2-1; 14 bases match TRBD2. This CDR3 comprises 17 residues. V gave up 5 bases and J gave up 4 bases; unmatched junction bases: 7. Germline V gives CDR1 SGHTA, CDR2 FQGNSA. CDR3 bases: TGTGCCAGCAGCCAATCCGGGACTAGCGGGGGTTACAATGAGCAGTTCTTC. Protein product: CASSQSGTSGGYNEQFF. Together with reference TRBV7-2 and TRBJ2-1, the CDR3 gives the full variable domain: GAGVSQSPSNKVTEKGKDVELRCDPISGHTALYWYRQSLGQGLEFLIYFQGNSAPDKSGLPSDRFSAERTGGSVSTLTIQRTQQEDSAVYLCASSQSGTSGGYNEQFFGPGTRLTVL.

CDR3 loop: CAIGGVQGHNQPQHF. CDR3 sequence (DNA): TGTGCCATCGGAGGAGTACAGGGACACAATCAGCCCCAGCATTTT. The chain carries TRBV10-3 and TRBJ1-5; tentatively, D is TRBD1 (6 bases). The CDR3 is made up of 15 amino acids. CDR1 and CDR2 (germline): ENHRY, SYGVKD. The V end was cut by 8 bases, the J end by 3 bases, with 17 bases between.

This clonotype occurred many times. V usage is TRBV19 and J usage is TRBJ1-3; 12 bases agree with TRBD1. The CDR3 is made up of 17 amino acids. The germline CDR1 and CDR2 sequences are LNHDA and SQIVND (reference sequence). V shed 5 bases and J 1 base; nucleotides not matched to a gene: 6. CDR3 in DNA: TGTGCCAGTAGTCCCCGGGACAGGGGGCCTTCTGGAAACACCATATATTTT. This translates into CASSPRDRGPSGNTIYF.

The chain employs TRBV20-1 and TRBJ2-3; D possibly corresponds to TRBD2 (6 bases). Germline CDR1 and CDR2: DFQATT and SNEGSKA (reference sequence). Trimming stripped 5 bases from V and 1 base from J, with 16 bases between. The CDR3 length is 15 residues. DNA for the CDR3: TGCAGTGCTCCCCCGGGAGATGGTGGCACAGATACGCAGTATTTT. It specifies CSAPPGDGGTDTQYF.

This clonotype has more than one count but fewer than ten. The chain uses TRBV12-3 or TRBV12-4 and TRBJ2-7, with 11 bases aligning to TRBD1. The junction had 6 bases not matched to a gene; V was cut back by 5 bases and J by 3 bases. CDR3 length equals 15 residues. The CDR3 region is CASSNGQGAIYEQYF. CDR3 nucleotides: TGTGCCAGCAGTAACGGACAGGGGGCTATCTACGAGCAGTACTTC.

This clonotype has just a few counts. The V gene is TRBV6-2 or TRBV6-3, the J gene TRBJ2-1, with 12 bases fitting TRBD2. This CDR3 is 15 amino acids long. V dropped 6 bases and J dropped 8; count of bases not matched to a gene: 8. Germline CDR1 reads MNHEY; CDR2 reads SVGEGT. CDR3 sequence reads: CASRPTSGSIYEQFF. For the CDR3, the DNA is TGTGCCAGCAGACCGACTAGCGGGAGTATCTATGAGCAGTTCTTC.

This clonotype has only a few counts. The chain couples TRBV28 to TRBJ1-2, with D hard to call. This CDR3 is 11 amino acids long. V was clipped by 10 bases and J by 6 bases, with 12 bases between them. Germline V lookup: CDR1 MDHEN, CDR2 SYDVKM. The CDR3 is CANTYSDGYTF. Written as DNA, the CDR3 is TGTGCCAACACCTATTCTGATGGCTACACCTTC.

There are many counts of this clonotype. The chain recombines TRBV7-2 with TRBJ2-7; 8 bases are shared with TRBD2. Trimming cost V 5 bases and J 6 bases; bases outside gene matches: 15. Germline V gives CDR1 SGHTA, CDR2 FQGNSA. The CDR3 length is 16 residues. DNA for the CDR3: TGTGCCAGCAGCCCCTGGGGACTAGGGGACTTGGGCGAGCAGTACTTC. This codes for CASSPWGLGDLGEQYF.

This clonotype was counted only a few times. The rearrangement links TRBV4-1 to TRBJ2-7; D possibly matches TRBD1 or TRBD2 (5 bases each). V was clipped by 4 bases and J by 0 bases, with 13 bases between them. There are 15 residues in the CDR3. CDR1 MGHRA and CDR2 YSYEKL come from the germline V gene. The CDR3 reads CASSPIVGPSYEQYF. In nucleotides, the CDR3 is TGCGCCAGCAGCCCGATAGTGGGACCCTCCTACGAGCAGTACTTC.

V usage is TRBV6-2 or TRBV6-3 and J usage is TRBJ2-3, with no clear D. V was trimmed by 6 bases and J by 0 bases, leaving 7 bases between them. The germline V gene has CDR1 MNHEY and CDR2 SVGEGT. The CDR3 sequence is 13 residues long. This CDR3 is CASRTTSTDTQYF. The CDR3, as DNA: TGTGCCAGCAGGACAACTAGCACAGATACGCAGTATTTT.

The CDR3: CASRIASGRAIEARQYF. For the CDR3, the DNA is TGTGCCAGCAGAATTGCTAGCGGGAGGGCTATCGAAGCTAGGCAGTACTTC. The V and J genes are TRBV28 and TRBJ2-7; TRBD2 agrees at 12 bases. The trim removed 6 bases at V and 9 bases at J, leaving 18 bases unmatched. The germline CDR1 and CDR2 sequences are MDHEN and SYDVKM. The CDR3 sequence is 17 residues long. Supplemented by reference TRBV28 and TRBJ2-7, the full variable domain reads DVKVTQSSRYLVKRTGEKVFLECVQDMDHENMFWYRQDPGLGLRLIYFSYDVKMKEKGDIPEGYSVSREKKERFSLILESASTNQTSMYLCASRIASGRAIEARQYFGPGTRLTVT.

This clonotype has only a few counts. The rearrangement uses TRBV29-1 and TRBJ2-4, with 8 nucleotides matching TRBD1. J lost 7 bases, V lost 6 bases, and 11 bases had no gene match. This CDR3 spans 14 amino acids. Germline CDR1 SQVTM, CDR2 ANQGSEA. The CDR3 DNA is TGCAGCGTCAGTAGCCCGACAGGGGAGAACATTCAGTACTTC. It encodes CSVSSPTGENIQYF.

V usage is TRBV6-2 or TRBV6-3 and J usage is TRBJ2-5; 7 nucleotides agree with TRBD2. V shed 5 bases and J 4 bases; nucleotides not matched to a gene: 10. CDR1 and CDR2 (germline): MNHEY, SVGEGT. The CDR3 has 15 residues. The CDR3 reads CASSKSGTPGETQYF. Written as DNA, the CDR3 is TGTGCCAGCAGTAAAAGCGGGACCCCAGGAGAGACCCAGTACTTC.

The chain couples TRBV13 to TRBJ2-5; 7 positions match TRBD1. V trimming: 5 bases; J trimming: 1 base; junction bases outside the gene matches: 13. The CDR3 totals 17 residues. Looked up from germline, CDR1 is PRHDT and CDR2 is FYEKMQ (reference sequence). Here the CDR3 DNA reads TGTGCCAGCAGCCCTCAGAGTGAGGGGGCTTTCCAAGAGACCCAGTACTTC. Amino acids: CASSPQSEGAFQETQYF.

The genes are TRBV11-2 and TRBJ2-1, with D uncertain. Germline V gene sequence: CDR1 SGHAT, CDR2 FQNNGV. Trimming removed 5 bases from V and 5 bases from J, with 7 bases in between. The length of the CDR3 is 12 residues. The CDR3 sequence is CASSKTNNEQFF. The CDR3 region has the DNA TGTGCCAGCAGCAAGACGAACAATGAGCAGTTCTTC.

This clonotype was seen a few times. V gene TRBV6-5 combines with J gene TRBJ2-1, with D maybe TRBD1 (5 bases). Trimming removed 7 bases from V and 5 bases from J, with 12 bases in between. This CDR3 has 13 amino acids. Per the germline V gene, CDR1 is MNHEY and CDR2 is SVGAGI. DNA for the CDR3: TGTGCCAGCAAAACAGACAGTAACAATGAGCAGTTCTTC. Translating gives CASKTDSNNEQFF.

J is TRBJ2-5 and V is TRBV4-1; 9 positions match TRBD2. The J segment lost 3 bases and the V segment lost 1 base, leaving 9 bases of the junction unmatched. There are 17 residues in the CDR3. Germline V CDR1 and CDR2: MGHRA, YSYEKL. The CDR3 here is CASSQAASGMLKETQYF. The CDR3 region has the DNA TGCGCCAGCAGCCAAGCGGCTAGCGGGATGCTTAAAGAGACCCAGTACTTC.

V usage is TRBV5-1 and J usage is TRBJ1-1, with 8 bases lining up with TRBD1. This CDR3 contains 14 residues. Germline loops: CDR1 SGHRS, CDR2 YFSETQ. V shed 4 bases, J shed 1 base, and the junction held 3 bases outside the gene matches. The CDR3 protein is CASSAQGGNTEAFF. The CDR3 DNA reads as TGCGCCAGCAGCGCACAGGGGGGGAACACTGAAGCTTTCTTT.

This clonotype was picked up a small number of times. The chain joins TRBV5-4 to TRBJ2-3; no definite D call. Trimming pared 2 bases from V and 6 bases from J, leaving 10 bases between. The CDR3 is made up of 13 amino acids. Germline loops: CDR1 SGHNT, CDR2 YYREEE (reference sequence). In DNA form, the CDR3 reads TGTGCCAGCAGCTTCTTAAGCGCCGATACGCAGTATTTT. Translating it yields CASSFLSADTQYF.

This clonotype was found a few times. J is TRBJ1-2 and V is TRBV7-9; D remains ambiguous. This CDR3 is built from 14 residues. V was pared by 5 bases and J by 0 bases, with 10 bases between. Germline CDR1 is SEHNR and CDR2 is FQNEAQ (reference sequence). The CDR3 spells CASSQATTNYGYTF. The CDR3 nucleotides read TGTGCCAGCAGCCAGGCTACAACTAACTATGGCTACACCTTC.

The V gene is TRBV7-6, the J gene TRBJ2-7; a possible D gene is TRBD1 (5 bases). The CDR3 totals 15 residues. Germline CDR1 and CDR2: SGHVS and FNYEAQ. V lost 3 bases and J lost 2, with 14 bases in between. CDR3 amino acids: CASSFSTGQPYEQYF. Written as DNA, the CDR3 is TGTGCCAGCAGCTTTTCCACAGGTCAGCCCTACGAGCAGTACTTC.

This rearrangement joins TRBV5-1 to TRBJ2-5; perhaps TRBD1 as D (6 bases). The V gene's germline CDR1 is SGHRS and CDR2 YFSETQ. This CDR3 region has 15 residues. Trimming removed 4 bases from V and 5 bases from J, with 18 bases in between. The CDR3 DNA is TGCGCCAGCAGCCCTTGGGGGCCAGGGAGTGAGACCCAGTACTTC. Residues: CASSPWGPGSETQYF.

The chain uses TRBV15 and TRBJ2-5; TRBD2 matches at 8 bases. V was clipped by 0 bases and J by 5 bases; unmatched bases: 5. CDR3 length equals 15 residues. CDR1 and CDR2 (germline): LNHNV, YYDKDF (reference sequence). The CDR3 here is CATSRDRGGVETQYF. CDR3 DNA sequence: TGTGCCACCAGCAGAGATCGGGGGGGCGTGGAGACCCAGTACTTC.